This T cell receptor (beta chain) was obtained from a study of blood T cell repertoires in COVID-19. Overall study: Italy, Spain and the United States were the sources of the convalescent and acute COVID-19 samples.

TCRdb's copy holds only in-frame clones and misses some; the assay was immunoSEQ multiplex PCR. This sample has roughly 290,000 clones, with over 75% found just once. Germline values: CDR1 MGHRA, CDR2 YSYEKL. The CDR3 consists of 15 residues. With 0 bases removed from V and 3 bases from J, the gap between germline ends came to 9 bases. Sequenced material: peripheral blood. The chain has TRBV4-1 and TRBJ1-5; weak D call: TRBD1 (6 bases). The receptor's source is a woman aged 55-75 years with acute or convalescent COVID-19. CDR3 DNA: TGCGCCAGCAGCCAAGAGACAGGAAACAATCAGCCCCAGCATTTT. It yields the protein CASSQETGNNQPQHF.